The present T cell receptor beta chain was sequenced within a study of cytomegalovirus exposure and HLA in healthy donors (dated 2017 in TCRdb). In the study overall: In an earlier analysis of 550 to 750 of the donors, 250 to 350 Gb of sequence data and some 120 million unique TCR beta sequences from 150 million to 200 million T cells were reported. Across under 500 genotyped donors of the cohort, an average of roughly 250,000 unique TCR beta nucleotide sequences per donor were sequenced, and roughly 20% of those sequences were non-productive. Using immunosequencing, the study profiled T cell repertoires from 666 subjects and related those repertoires to cytomegalovirus serostatus. The number of donors typed differed by locus, with roughly 629-640 for A, B, C, DRB1 and DQB1, 522 for DQA1, about 610 for DPA1, and some 440 for DPB1. HLA typing included class I and class II loci at four-digit resolution. To predict cytomegalovirus infection status, the study combined high-throughput TCR immunosequencing, statistical association of individual TCRs with disease status, and machine learning. Because of strong linkage in the cohort, a handful of DR-DQ haplotypes were treated as single units for association and clustering. In addition to the first cohort of about 650 subjects, a separate validation cohort of 120 different subjects was used. Donor age, sex, ethnicity and CMV serostatus were compiled alongside the repertoire data. In a later genetic analysis, genome-wide SNP genotypes for about 65% of the roughly 700 donors were used, and that subset was treated as a discovery cohort. A later analysis re-analyzed previously published TCR beta repertoires from roughly 600 donors and added high-resolution HLA genotyping to study TCR occurrence patterns. An earlier analysis of 587 of the donors applied high-throughput TCR beta sequencing to assess whether each TCR beta V gene segment acted as functional or pseudogenic. The aim of the study was to test whether cataloging public T cell receptors could identify signatures of past pathogen exposure. The later analysis used no new phenotypic data to find candidate immune exposures, relying instead on TCR beta sequences and their occurrence across donors. Among the approximately 420 genotyped donors, around 81% belonged to the genetic ancestry cluster associated with self-reported Caucasian donors. About 330 gigabases of sequencing data and around 80 million unique TCR sequences made up an early release that covered about 640 HLA-typed donors. Every repertoire in the discovery cohort had been generated on one and the same sequencing platform. Broad study findings and their caveats: Strong co-occurrence of HLA alleles, especially DR and DQ, made assigning TCR associations to individual alleles difficult. A later analysis found that HLA-associated TCR beta chains were more clonally expanded and had lower generation probabilities than equally common non-associated chains. Over 15 rarely observed V segments, including chromosome 9 orphons, were excluded from the earlier analysis of some 590 of the donors because counts were too low. Presence/absence analyses assumed roughly uniform sequencing depth across donors, an assumption that may not hold. Immune exposure information for the cohort was limited to CMV serostatus. Because the 87-base-pair reads could not distinguish some IMGT-functional V segments, including TRBV6-2 and TRBV6-3, those segments were excluded. The sequencing pipeline was judged likely to have produced a cluster of highly shared sequence variants as a technical artifact. A later analysis associated 17,000 or so TCR beta sequences with specific HLA alleles at a false discovery rate of 0.05. While some public TCRs were present in many individuals, most TCR sequences turned up only very rarely across donors. A further reported finding was that TCR beta sequences accurately predicted the HLA-A and HLA-B alleles for most subjects in the first cohort. Cytomegalovirus status was reported to be diagnosed by the classifier with high specificity and sensitivity in both the original and validation cohorts. Because HLA typing was missing for some donors at each locus, association tests included only the typed subset. In a later genetic analysis, a missense DCLRE1C variant was associated with V-gene and J-gene trimming of TCR beta chains, and the association was replicated in an independent cohort. Most CMV-associated TCR beta chains appeared to be HLA-restricted in a later analysis, and the HLA associations seemed to be driven largely by CMV exposure. The study listed 150 to 200 TCR beta chains as associated with cytomegalovirus. A later analysis found that TCR association rates varied across HLA loci, with DRB1 alleles showing the most associated TCRs and HLA-C alleles the fewest. Correlated functional status among segregating V segments might be attributable to linkage disequilibrium, but an unknown experimental factor could not be ruled out. It was suggested by the authors that the approach could potentially be generalized to other disease states and immunological phenotypes. In an earlier analysis of around 500 of the donors, most TCR beta V segments appeared in productive rearrangements about 87% or about 30% of the time, broadly matching IMGT annotations. Three of the identified cytomegalovirus-associated TCR beta chains were confirmed in vitro to be specific for cytomegalovirus antigens. This cohort had only TCR beta chains sequenced, and the lack of alpha or paired-chain data limited which features could be detected. In a later genetic analysis, fewer N-insertions in productive TCRs were reported among donors in an Asian-associated ancestry cluster than the roughly 710-donor mean. A later analysis reported that several top co-occurrence clusters appeared linked to parvovirus B19, influenza, CMV and Epstein-Barr virus.

Including cysteine and phenylalanine, the CDR3 has 13 amino acids. Only the CDR3 DNA is retained, 39 bases long and in frame from the first base. V has 4 bases trimmed and J has 14 bases trimmed; junction bases matching no gene number 14. Looking up the germline V gene yields CDR1 SGDLS and CDR2 YYNGEE. Library prep was done by the immunoSEQ multiplex PCR assay. A mixture of 60 forward primers for TCR Vbeta segments and 13 reverse primers for TCR Jbeta segments was used in the multiplex PCR. Amplification of the CDR3 region of rearranged TCR beta genes was performed with a multiplex PCR assay on genomic DNA. The amplified TCR beta libraries were sequenced on the Illumina HiSeq System as 87-base-pair reads. The authors' pipeline ran thus. A later analysis counted about 80 million unique TCR beta chains across the 650 to 800 repertoires, and around 9.9 million of these chains were shared by at least two donors. To remove PCR and sequencing errors, raw reads were error-corrected and collapsed into unique sequences using a nearest-neighbor algorithm that merged closely related sequences. V, D and J gene segments were assigned by aligning CDR3 sequences to IMGT reference sequences. For a sequence to be retained, a match of at least six nucleotides was required to both a V gene segment and a J gene segment. A rearrangement counted as productive if the CDR3 had no stop codons and remained in frame with V and J, and every other rearrangement counted as non-productive. Following IMGT convention, CDR3 was defined as the stretch from the second conserved V-encoded cysteine to the conserved J-encoded phenylalanine. The earlier analysis of 450 to 750 of the donors excluded any sequence lacking an unambiguous match to a single V gene segment. An earlier analysis of about 590 of the donors classified V segments as functional when productive rearrangements were above 56.7% and as segregating when the standard deviation between donors was above 5%. A statistical classification framework was built for diagnosing cytomegalovirus status from the catalog of TCR beta chain sequences. In a later analysis, TCR nucleotide sequences were compared against IMGT/GENE-DB human TR gene sequences so that V and J genes could be assigned. The TCRdist pipeline was used in a later analysis to assign CDR3 sequences and most-parsimonious VDJ recombination scenarios. In a later analysis, each TCR beta chain was defined by its CDR3 amino acid sequence together with its V-gene family, and reads lacking a unique V-gene family were excluded. As a way to deal with suspected cross-contamination and a sequencing artifact, a later analysis dropped 450 to 600 nucleotide sequences that were highly shared and had low generation probability. A later analysis calculated a clonal expansion index for each public chain from normalized within-repertoire ranks of inferred template counts. In a later analysis, generation probabilities were computed with a VDJ recombination model fitted to out-of-frame rearrangements, and the resulting probabilities were checked against IGoR. In a later analysis, TCR-TCR, TCR-HLA and TCR-CMV co-occurrence was scored with hypergeometric tests, and a repertoire-size bias correction was applied to TCR pairs. In a later analysis, false discovery rates were estimated by permuting HLA or CMV assignments 20 times. In a later analysis, co-occurring TCRs were grouped using DBSCAN, and TCRdist sequence similarity was added for clustering within HLA-allele-positive subsets. For co-occurrence clustering, repertoires with fewer than 30,000 or more than 120,000 public chains were excluded, along with five repertoires with anomalous nucleotide sharing. What TCRdb holds here is the immuneACCESS table cut down to in-frame rearrangements. Part of the clones is not present; checked against another copy, under half of the missing clones reflect an unresolved V gene, and the others are unexplained. V, J and clone size reflect that table, while D and trimming were determined from the DNA. The sample data list about 200,000 clones, and 75% to 85% of these were observed just once. Clones ranked in the top ten supply approximately 6.5% of the sample.

The cohort was made up of approximately 670 healthy bone marrow donors. At the time of sampling, all cohort members were nominally healthy, though unrecorded immune exposures were likely present. The donor was CMV seropositive and was included in the group of about 290 seropositive cohort members. Every donor gave a peripheral blood sample, and the peripheral blood mononuclear cells from that sample were used for TCR beta sequencing. Genomic DNA was extracted from the blood cell samples with the Qiagen DNeasy Blood Extraction Kit. This clone was observed once. Its antigen remains undetermined. One base away there is no much larger clone; base qualities are not given.

The clonotype originates from a woman in her forties or fifties in good health and CMV-seropositive. This chain is built from TRBV9 and TRBJ1-2, and 7 bases in between align with TRBD1. Sequencing was carried out using PBMCs. This receptor has the CDR3 CASSLSGTVIGTF. At the DNA level, the sequence is TGTGCCAGCAGCCTTTCCGGGACAGTCATTGGAACCTTC. When the CDR3 is completed using the reference TRBV9 and TRBJ1-2 genes on either side, the full variable domain is DSGVTQTPKHLITATGQRVTLRCSPRSGDLSVYWYQQSLDQGLQFLIQYYNGEERAKGNILERFSAQQFPDLHSELNLSSLELGDSALYFCASSLSGTVIGTFGSGTRLTVV.